The 32 T cell receptor beta chains below all came from one sample that was sequenced in a study of blood T cell repertoires in COVID-19. Repertoires were generated with immunoSEQ multiplex PCR, while TCRdb's copy carries only in-frame clones and drops some. The sample comprises about 270,000 clones, about 87% of which are singletons, and over 8.5% rests with the top ten. Sequences were obtained from peripheral blood. All receptors come from a human donor in a cohort sampled during active COVID-19.

This CDR3 is CASSLASRTAGELFF. CDR3 nucleotide sequence: TGCGCCAGCAGCTTGGCCAGTAGGACAGCCGGGGAGCTGTTTTTT. The chain recombines TRBV5-1 with TRBJ2-2, with a possible D match to TRBD1 (6 bases). Per the germline V gene, CDR1 is SGHRS and CDR2 is YFSETQ. CDR3 size: 15 residues. V dropped 0 bases and J dropped 6 bases, with 12 bases sitting between them.

On this clone itself: Other DNA sequences in this specimen translate into the identical CDR3. The chain employs TRBV19 and TRBJ1-1; TRBD1 is a possible D gene (6 bases). Trimming shortened V by 6 bases and J by 1 base, and 12 bases separated the two germline ends. This CDR3 has 14 amino acids. Germline-derived CDR1 and CDR2 are LNHDA and SQIVND (reference sequence). Written as DNA, the CDR3 is TGTGCCAGTAGCCCCGGGACACCGAACACTGAAGCTTTCTTT. It is translated as CASSPGTPNTEAFF.

The chain combines TRBV2 with TRBJ1-5, with 7 bases lining up with TRBD1. The CDR3 is 16 amino acids. The germline gives CDR1 SNHLY, CDR2 FYNNEI. Germline trimming cut 3 bases from V and 1 base from J; bases unmatched to any gene: 6. The CDR3 nucleotides are TGTGCCAGCAGTGACGGAGACAGGGTGAGCAATCAGCCCCAGCATTTT. This codes for CASSDGDRVSNQPQHF.

The rearrangement joins TRBV5-1 to TRBJ1-4, with 7 bases that match TRBD1. Germline CDR1 reads SGHRS; CDR2 reads YFSETQ. This CDR3 is 15 amino acids long. Germline trimming cut 4 bases from V and 4 bases from J; bases unmatched to any gene: 7. CDR3 DNA sequence: TGCGCCAGCAGCACCCGACAGGGCGGTAATGAAAAACTGTTTTTT. Encoded protein: CASSTRQGGNEKLFF.

The CDR3 bases are TGTGCCAGCAGCCATCCTAGGACAGGCTTCGAGACCCAGTACTTC. Its translation: CASSHPRTGFETQYF. The chain is built from TRBV21-1 and TRBJ2-5; the table's D call, TRBD1, has no DNA check behind it. TRBV21-1 is a pseudogene. This CDR3 is built from 15 residues.

This chain uses TRBV24-1 with TRBJ2-3; maybe TRBD1 (5 bases). V lost 3 bases to trimming and J lost 2 bases, with 8 bases between them. The CDR3 runs 14 residues. Looked up from germline, CDR1 is KGHDR and CDR2 is SFDVKD. As DNA, the CDR3 is TGTGCCACCAGTGATCGACAGAACACAGATACGCAGTATTTT. The encoded protein is CATSDRQNTDTQYF.

About this clone: An end of the junction differs from the germline gene, which may be a read error. The CDR3 loop reads CASSERAGGNF. In DNA, the CDR3 is TGTGCCAGCAGTGAACGGGCAGGGGGGAACTTC. The chain uses TRBV2 and TRBJ1-2; 7 positions agree with TRBD1. This CDR3 comprises 11 residues. CDR1 is SNHLY and CDR2 is FYNNEI in the germline V gene. The full variable domain, its missing parts supplied by reference TRBV2 and TRBJ1-2, is EPEVTQTPSHQVTQMGQEVILRCVPISNHLYFYWYRQILGQKVEFLVSFYNNEISEKSEIFDDQFSVERPDGSNFTLKIRSTKLEDSAMYFCASSERAGGNFGSGTRLTVV.

The chain employs TRBV27 and TRBJ1-2, with 8 bases that match TRBD1. V shed 5 bases and J 7 bases; nucleotides not matched to a gene: 6. Germline V gene data show CDR1 as MNHEY and CDR2 as SMNVEV (reference sequence). The CDR3 totals 13 residues. The CDR3 nucleotides read TGTGCCAGCAGTCCAGGACAGGGTTCTGGCTACACCTTC. This gives the protein CASSPGQGSGYTF.

J is TRBJ2-3 and V is TRBV18, with TRBD1 as a possible D gene (6 bases). Trimming shortened V by 6 bases and J by 1 base, and 14 bases separated the two germline ends. CDR3 length: 15 residues. Germline-derived CDR1 and CDR2 are KGHSH and LQKENI. The CDR3 region has the DNA TGTGCCAGCTCTCTCGGGACACCCGGCACAGATACGCAGTATTTT. As protein: CASSLGTPGTDTQYF.

The CDR3 sequence: CASSLGTGDGYTF. The CDR3 bases are TGCGCCAGCAGCTTGGGGACAGGGGATGGCTACACCTTC. This chain joins TRBV5-1 and TRBJ1-2, with 9 bases fitting TRBD1. With V trimmed by 0 bases and J by 6 bases, 0 bases remained unmatched. This CDR3 is built from 13 residues. Germline lookup yields CDR1 SGHRS and CDR2 YFSETQ. Filled out from reference TRBV5-1 and TRBJ1-2, the complete variable domain reads KAGVTQTPRYLIKTRGQQVTLSCSPISGHRSVSWYQQTPGQGLQFLFEYFSETQRNKGNFPGRFSGRQFSNSRSEMNVSTLELGDSALYLCASSLGTGDGYTFGSGTRLTVV.

CDR3 protein: CSVSGFMVVDEQFF. The CDR3, as DNA: TGCAGCGTTTCGGGGTTTATGGTCGTGGATGAGCAGTTCTTC. The chain recombines TRBV29-1 with TRBJ2-1; a weak D match, TRBD2 (5 bases). Germline V gene data show CDR1 as SQVTM and CDR2 as ANQGSEA. This CDR3 has 14 amino acids. V was shortened by 5 bases and J by 8 bases, with 19 bases between the two germline ends.

The chain combines TRBV25-1 with TRBJ2-3; 9 bases are a match to TRBD2. V shed 2 bases and J 4 bases; nucleotides not matched to a gene: 10. Germline lookup yields CDR1 MGHDK and CDR2 SYGVNS. This CDR3 contains 17 residues. As DNA, the CDR3 is TGTGCCAGCAGTGAAAGGATAGGTAGCGGGAGCGCAGATACGCAGTATTTT. This sequence encodes CASSERIGSGSADTQYF.

The chain is built from TRBV11-2 and TRBJ2-2; the D is unclear. From germline, CDR1 is SGHAT and CDR2 FQNNGV. Trimming removed 1 base from V and 5 bases from J, with 8 bases in between. This CDR3 has 14 residues. CDR3 region: CASSLVHRTGELFF. CDR3 DNA: TGTGCCAGCAGCTTAGTTCACCGGACCGGGGAGCTGTTTTTT.

The J gene is TRBJ1-5, the V gene TRBV5-1; D perhaps matches TRBD1 (6 bases). The CDR3 has 14 residues. Per the germline V gene, CDR1 is SGHRS and CDR2 is YFSETQ. The ends were cut back, 4 bases at V and 4 bases at J, with 12 bases in the middle. The CDR3 nucleotides read TGCGCCAGCAGCCCGGGGACACCTAATCAGCCCCAGCATTTT. Translating gives CASSPGTPNQPQHF.

The CDR3 coding sequence is TGCGCCAGCAGCTTGGCCGTGACAGGGTCTTCCGAGCAGTACTTC. Translating gives CASSLAVTGSSEQYF. This chain connects TRBV5-1 to TRBJ2-7, with TRBD1 matching 7 bases. The CDR3 totals 15 residues. With 0 bases clipped from V and 6 bases from J, the junction kept 9 bases outside the gene matches. Germline CDR1 is SGHRS and CDR2 is YFSETQ.

There are a few counts of this clone. DNA of the CDR3: TGTGCCAGCAGCTTACGGACGGCTAGGGGAGAGACCCAGTACTTC. Translating it yields CASSLRTARGETQYF. V and J are TRBV5-4 and TRBJ2-5; D possibly corresponds to TRBD1 (5 bases). Trimming took 2 bases from V and 4 from J, leaving 15 bases between them. Germline V gives CDR1 SGHNT, CDR2 YYREEE (reference sequence). This CDR3 comprises 15 residues. The complete variable domain, with remaining parts taken from reference TRBV5-4 and TRBJ2-5, reads ETGVTQSPTHLIKTRGQQVTLRCSSQSGHNTVSWYQQALGQGPQFIFQYYREEENGRGNFPPRFSGLQFPNYSSELNVNALELDDSALYLCASSLRTARGETQYFGPGTRLLVL.

This clone has only one observation. V and J are TRBV5-4 and TRBJ2-2; D perhaps matches TRBD2 (5 bases). The V end lost 0 bases, the J end lost 5 bases, and 11 bases lay between the germline ends. This CDR3 spans 15 amino acids. Germline V gene sequence: CDR1 SGHNT, CDR2 YYREEE (reference sequence). The CDR3: CASSLAGFRTGELFF. CDR3 nucleotides: TGTGCCAGCAGCTTGGCGGGGTTTAGAACCGGGGAGCTGTTTTTT.

V and J are TRBV29-1 and TRBJ2-3; tentative D call: TRBD2 (5 bases). Trimming left V 4 bases short and J 2 bases short, with 13 bases between. Germline-derived CDR1 and CDR2 are SQVTM and ANQGSEA. The CDR3 runs 14 residues. In DNA form, the CDR3 reads TGCAGCGTTGTTCGGGGATTAGTCACAGATACGCAGTATTTT. Amino acid sequence: CSVVRGLVTDTQYF.

The chain employs TRBV18 and TRBJ2-3; TRBD2 matches 10 bases. Germline CDR1 reads KGHSH; CDR2 reads LQKENI. V was clipped by 4 bases and J by 0 bases; unmatched bases: 13. The CDR3 is made up of 19 amino acids. Written as DNA, the CDR3 is TGTGCCAGCTCACAAGTTGGGCCTAGCGGGGGTGCTAGCACAGATACGCAGTATTTT. Residues: CASSQVGPSGGASTDTQYF.

The chain carries TRBV7-9 and TRBJ1-5, with TRBD1 matching over 8 bases. V lost 5 bases to trimming and J lost 0 bases; unmatched junction nucleotides: 6. CDR3 length equals 16 residues. The germline V gene encodes CDR1 SEHNR and CDR2 FQNEAQ (reference sequence). The CDR3 region is CASSRWTGISNQPQHF. CDR3 in DNA: TGTGCCAGCAGCCGCTGGACAGGGATTAGCAATCAGCCCCAGCATTTT.

The chain links TRBV6-5 to TRBJ2-1, with 10 bases lining up with TRBD2. V gave up 6 bases and J gave up 5 bases; unmatched junction bases: 7. This CDR3 has 15 residues. CDR1 and CDR2 from the germline V gene are MNHEY and SVGAGI. The DNA for the CDR3 is TGTGCCAGCAGGACTTTAGCGGGGGGCCACAATGAGCAGTTCTTC. Translated: CASRTLAGGHNEQFF.

This chain uses TRBV7-2 with TRBJ2-3; TRBD1 matches 10 bases. The junction had 2 bases not matched to a gene; V was cut back by 1 base and J by 4 bases. Germline assignment: CDR1 SGHTA and CDR2 FQGNSA. There are 15 residues in the CDR3. The chain's CDR3 is CASSLEGTGADTQYF. CDR3 sequence (DNA): TGTGCCAGCAGCTTAGAGGGGACAGGGGCAGATACGCAGTATTTT.

The J gene is TRBJ1-5, the V gene TRBV18; D remains ambiguous. V was clipped by 10 bases and J by 0 bases, with 10 bases between them. Germline V CDR1 and CDR2: KGHSH, LQKENI. This CDR3 has 13 amino acids. CDR3 sequence (DNA): TGTGCCACCCGAGAGAATAGCAATCAGCCCCAGCATTTT. Its protein product is CATRENSNQPQHF.

The V gene is TRBV6-2 or TRBV6-3, the J gene TRBJ2-1; the D gene is possibly TRBD2 (6 bases). Germline V gene lookup returns CDR1 MNHEY and CDR2 SVGEGT. V lost 1 base and J 1 base, leaving 8 bases between the germline ends. The CDR3 is made up of 15 amino acids. CDR3 in DNA: TGTGCCAGCAGTTACTGGGGGACTTCCTACAATGAGCAGTTCTTC. Translating gives CASSYWGTSYNEQFF.

The chain carries TRBV27 and TRBJ2-7, with D perhaps TRBD2 (7 bases). Germline assignment: CDR1 MNHEY and CDR2 SMNVEV (reference sequence). The CDR3 is made up of 17 amino acids. V lost 8 bases to trimming and J lost 7 bases, with 30 bases between them. CDR3 protein: CASVGHRAPAGRGEQYF. The CDR3, as DNA: TGTGCCAGCGTTGGTCATAGGGCACCAGCGGGAAGGGGGGAGCAGTACTTC.

The chain combines TRBV12-3 or TRBV12-4 with TRBJ2-3; no firm D call. The V end was cut by 0 bases, the J end by 4 bases, with 5 bases between. The CDR3 consists of 13 residues. The chain's CDR3 is CASSLATADTQYF. The CDR3 coding sequence is TGTGCCAGCAGTTTAGCCACAGCAGATACGCAGTATTTT.

The chain has TRBV14 and TRBJ1-2, with D hard to call. The V end lost 1 base, the J end lost 3 bases, and 12 bases lay between the germline ends. Germline V gene lookup returns CDR1 SGHDN and CDR2 FVKESK. CDR3 length: 15 amino acids. The CDR3 nucleotides read TGTGCCAGCAGCCAAGTGGGGAGGTGGGACTATGGCTACACCTTC. Its protein product is CASSQVGRWDYGYTF.

This chain uses TRBV9 with TRBJ2-1; D unresolved. The V and J ends lost 4 bases and 14 bases respectively, with 7 bases between them. Germline V gene sequence: CDR1 SGDLS, CDR2 YYNGEE. This CDR3 contains 9 residues. CDR3 protein: CASSPPEFF. CDR3 bases: TGTGCCAGCAGCCCCCCGGAGTTCTTC.

In DNA form, the CDR3 reads TGTGCCAGCAGCTTAGCGGGCGGGGCTGGGACCATTGAAGCTTTCTTT. Amino acids: CASSLAGGAGTIEAFF. The V call is TRBV7-2, the J call TRBJ1-1; D might be TRBD1 (5 bases). Trimming took 0 bases from V and 7 from J, leaving 18 bases between them. The germline V gene has CDR1 SGHTA and CDR2 FQGNSA. CDR3 length: 16 residues.

The chain employs TRBV18 and TRBJ2-4; D not resolved. The ends were cut back, 3 bases at V and 7 bases at J, with 10 bases in the middle. Germline values: CDR1 KGHSH, CDR2 LQKENI. The CDR3 is made up of 13 amino acids. The CDR3, as DNA: TGTGCCAGCTCACCGGGCGAAAGGAACATTCAGTACTTC. Translating it yields CASSPGERNIQYF.

The chain employs TRBV9 and TRBJ1-1; TRBD1 matches at 9 bases. The CDR3 runs to 17 residues. V shed 7 bases and J 4 bases; nucleotides not matched to a gene: 17. CDR1 SGDLS and CDR2 YYNGEE come from the germline V gene. CDR3 loop: CASPCGDRVIGGTEAFF. CDR3 coding DNA: TGTGCCAGCCCATGTGGGGACAGGGTAATAGGAGGCACTGAAGCTTTCTTT.

The chain links TRBV28 to TRBJ2-5, with TRBD1 as a possible D gene (6 bases). The V gene lost 5 bases and the J gene lost 0 bases, with 13 bases spanning the gap. The CDR3 is 15 residues long. CDR1 is MDHEN, CDR2 SYDVKM, per germline. CDR3 bases: TGTGCCAGCAGTCGGACAGTTGGGTACCAAGAGACCCAGTACTTC. Translating gives CASSRTVGYQETQYF. The full variable domain, rest sourced from reference TRBV28 and TRBJ2-5, is DVKVTQSSRYLVKRTGEKVFLECVQDMDHENMFWYRQDPGLGLRLIYFSYDVKMKEKGDIPEGYSVSREKKERFSLILESASTNQTSMYLCASSRTVGYQETQYFGPGTRLLVL.